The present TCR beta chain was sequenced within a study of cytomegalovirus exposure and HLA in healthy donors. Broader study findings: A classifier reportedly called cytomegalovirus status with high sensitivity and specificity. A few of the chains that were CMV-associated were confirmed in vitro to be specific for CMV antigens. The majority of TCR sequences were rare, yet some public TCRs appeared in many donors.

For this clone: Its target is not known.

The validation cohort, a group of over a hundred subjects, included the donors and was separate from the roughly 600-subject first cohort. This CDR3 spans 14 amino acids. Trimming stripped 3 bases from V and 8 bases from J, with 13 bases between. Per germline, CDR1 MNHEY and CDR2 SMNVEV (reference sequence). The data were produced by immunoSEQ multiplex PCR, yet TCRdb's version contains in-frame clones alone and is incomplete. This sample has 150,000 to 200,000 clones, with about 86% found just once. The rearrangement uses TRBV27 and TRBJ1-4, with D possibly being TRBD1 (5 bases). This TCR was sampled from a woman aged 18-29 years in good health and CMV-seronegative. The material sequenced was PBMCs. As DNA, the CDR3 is TGTGCCAGCAGTTTTATAGGGGAGGGCGAAAAACTGTTTTTT. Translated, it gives CASSFIGEGEKLFF.